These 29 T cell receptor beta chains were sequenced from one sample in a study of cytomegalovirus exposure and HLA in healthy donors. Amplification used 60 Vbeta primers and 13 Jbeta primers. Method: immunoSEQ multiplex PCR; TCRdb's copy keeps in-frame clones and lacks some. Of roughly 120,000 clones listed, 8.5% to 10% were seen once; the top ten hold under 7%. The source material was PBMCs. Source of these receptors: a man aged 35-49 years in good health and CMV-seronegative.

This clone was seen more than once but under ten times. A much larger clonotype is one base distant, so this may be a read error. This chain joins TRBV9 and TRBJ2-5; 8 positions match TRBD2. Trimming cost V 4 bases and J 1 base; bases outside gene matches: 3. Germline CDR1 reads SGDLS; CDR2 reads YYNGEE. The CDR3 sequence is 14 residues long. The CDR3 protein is CASSFTSGQETQYF. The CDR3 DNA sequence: TGTGCCAGCAGCTTCACTAGCGGCCAAGAGACCCAGTACTTC.

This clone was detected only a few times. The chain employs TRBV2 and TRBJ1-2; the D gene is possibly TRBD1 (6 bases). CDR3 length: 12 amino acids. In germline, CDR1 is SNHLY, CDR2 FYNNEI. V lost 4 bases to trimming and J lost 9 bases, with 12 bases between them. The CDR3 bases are TGTGCCAGCAGTGTTAACAGGGTTCGCTACACCTTC. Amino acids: CASSVNRVRYTF. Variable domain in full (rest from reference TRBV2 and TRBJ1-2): EPEVTQTPSHQVTQMGQEVILRCVPISNHLYFYWYRQILGQKVEFLVSFYNNEISEKSEIFDDQFSVERPDGSNFTLKIRSTKLEDSAMYFCASSVNRVRYTFGSGTRLTVV.

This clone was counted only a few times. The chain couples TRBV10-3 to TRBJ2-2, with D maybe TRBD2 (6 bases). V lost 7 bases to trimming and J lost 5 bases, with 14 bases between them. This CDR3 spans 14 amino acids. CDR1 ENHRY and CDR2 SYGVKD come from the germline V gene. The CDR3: CAITGGARTGELFF. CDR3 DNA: TGTGCCATCACGGGCGGGGCGAGGACCGGGGAGCTGTTTTTT.

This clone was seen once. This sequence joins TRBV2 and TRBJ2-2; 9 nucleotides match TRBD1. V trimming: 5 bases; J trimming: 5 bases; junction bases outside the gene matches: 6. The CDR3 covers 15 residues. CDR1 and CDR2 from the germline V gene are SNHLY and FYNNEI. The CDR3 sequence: CASSRGTGRTGELFF. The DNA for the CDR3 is TGTGCCAGCAGTCGGGGGACAGGGAGGACCGGGGAGCTGTTTTTT.

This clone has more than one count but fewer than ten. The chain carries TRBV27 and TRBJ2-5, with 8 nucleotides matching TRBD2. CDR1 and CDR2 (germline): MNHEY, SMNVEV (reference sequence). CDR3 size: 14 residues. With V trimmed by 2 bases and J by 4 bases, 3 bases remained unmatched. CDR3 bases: TGTGCCAGCAGTTTAGCGGGGGGCGGAGAGACCCAGTACTTC. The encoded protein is CASSLAGGGETQYF.

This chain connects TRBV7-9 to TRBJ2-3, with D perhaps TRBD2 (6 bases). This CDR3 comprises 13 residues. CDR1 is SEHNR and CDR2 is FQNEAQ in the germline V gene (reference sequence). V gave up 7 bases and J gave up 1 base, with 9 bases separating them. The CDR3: CASMREGTDTQYF. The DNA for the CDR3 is TGTGCCAGCATGAGGGAGGGCACAGATACGCAGTATTTT.

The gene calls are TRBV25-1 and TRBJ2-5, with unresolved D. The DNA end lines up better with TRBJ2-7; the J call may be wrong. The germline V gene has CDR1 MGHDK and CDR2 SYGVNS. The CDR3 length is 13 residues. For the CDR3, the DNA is TGTGCCAGCAGTTTGACCGACCTAGGCGAGCAGTACTTC. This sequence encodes CASSLTDLGEQYF.

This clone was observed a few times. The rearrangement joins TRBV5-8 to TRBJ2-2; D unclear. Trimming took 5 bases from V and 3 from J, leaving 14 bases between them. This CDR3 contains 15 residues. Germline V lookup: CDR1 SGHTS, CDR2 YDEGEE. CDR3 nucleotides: TGTGCCAGCAGGTCCGGGTTGCGACACACCGGGGAGCTGTTTTTT. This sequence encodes CASRSGLRHTGELFF.

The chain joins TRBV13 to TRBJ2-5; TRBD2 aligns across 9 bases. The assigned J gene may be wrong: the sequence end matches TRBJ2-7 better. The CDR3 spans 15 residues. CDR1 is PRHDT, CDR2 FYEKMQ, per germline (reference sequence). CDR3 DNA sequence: TGTGCCAGCAGCTTAGGTGGGACTAGCAATTACGAGCAGTACTTC. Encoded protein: CASSLGGTSNYEQYF.

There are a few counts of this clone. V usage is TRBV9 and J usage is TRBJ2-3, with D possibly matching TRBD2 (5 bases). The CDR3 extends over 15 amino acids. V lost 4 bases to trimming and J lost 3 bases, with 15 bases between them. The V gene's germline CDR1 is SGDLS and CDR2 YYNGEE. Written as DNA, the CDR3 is TGTGCCAGCAGCCCCAAGGCGGACTGGACAGATACGCAGTATTTT. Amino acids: CASSPKADWTDTQYF.

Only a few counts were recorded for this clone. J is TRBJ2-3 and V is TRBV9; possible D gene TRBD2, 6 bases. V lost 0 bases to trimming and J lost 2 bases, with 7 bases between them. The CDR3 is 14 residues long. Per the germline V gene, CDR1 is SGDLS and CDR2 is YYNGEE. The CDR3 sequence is CASSVAGDTDTQYF. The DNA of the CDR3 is TGTGCCAGCAGCGTAGCGGGGGACACAGATACGCAGTATTTT.

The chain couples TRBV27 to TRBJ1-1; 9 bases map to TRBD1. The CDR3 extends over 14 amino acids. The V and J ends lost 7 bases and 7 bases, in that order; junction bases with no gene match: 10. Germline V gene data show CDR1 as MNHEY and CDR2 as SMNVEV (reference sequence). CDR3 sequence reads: CASMKPTGGGEAFF. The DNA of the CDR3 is TGTGCCAGCATGAAACCTACAGGGGGCGGTGAAGCTTTCTTT.

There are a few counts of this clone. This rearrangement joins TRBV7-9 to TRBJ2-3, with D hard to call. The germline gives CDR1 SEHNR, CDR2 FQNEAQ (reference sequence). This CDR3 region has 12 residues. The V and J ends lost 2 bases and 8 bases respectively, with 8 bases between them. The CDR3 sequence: CASSLYVGTQYF. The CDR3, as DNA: TGTGCCAGCAGCTTATACGTCGGTACGCAGTATTTT.

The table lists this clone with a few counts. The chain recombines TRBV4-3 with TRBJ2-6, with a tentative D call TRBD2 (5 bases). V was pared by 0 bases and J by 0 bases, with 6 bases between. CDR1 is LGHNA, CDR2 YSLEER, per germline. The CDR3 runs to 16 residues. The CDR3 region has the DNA TGCGCCAGCAGCCAAGAAGAGGGCTCTGGGGCCAACGTCCTGACTTTC. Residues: CASSQEEGSGANVLTF.

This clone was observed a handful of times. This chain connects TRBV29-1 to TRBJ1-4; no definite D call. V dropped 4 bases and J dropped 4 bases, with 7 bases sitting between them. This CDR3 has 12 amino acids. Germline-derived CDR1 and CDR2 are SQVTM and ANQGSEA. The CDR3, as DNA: TGCAGCGTTGGAGAGAGTAATGAAAAACTGTTTTTT. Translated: CSVGESNEKLFF.

CDR3 amino acids: CASSTLTGVYEQYF. Written as DNA, the CDR3 is TGCGCCAGCAGCACCCTGACAGGGGTCTACGAGCAGTACTTC. The rearrangement joins TRBV5-1 to TRBJ2-7; the match to TRBD1 covers 8 bases. The CDR3 runs to 14 residues. V was pared by 4 bases and J by 3 bases, with 6 bases of the junction left unmatched. The germline CDR1 and CDR2 sequences are SGHRS and YFSETQ.

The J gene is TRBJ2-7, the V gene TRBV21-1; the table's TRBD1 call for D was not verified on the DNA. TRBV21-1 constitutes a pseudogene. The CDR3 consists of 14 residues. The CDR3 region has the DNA TGTGCCAGCAGCTCAAGGTACAGCTCCTACGAGCAGTACTTC. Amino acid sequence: CASSSRYSSYEQYF.

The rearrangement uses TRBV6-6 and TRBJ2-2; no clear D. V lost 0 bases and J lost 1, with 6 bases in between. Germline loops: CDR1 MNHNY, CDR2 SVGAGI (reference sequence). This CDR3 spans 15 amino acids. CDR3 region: CASSYSAVNTGELFF. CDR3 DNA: TGTGCCAGCAGTTACTCGGCAGTGAACACCGGGGAGCTGTTTTTT.

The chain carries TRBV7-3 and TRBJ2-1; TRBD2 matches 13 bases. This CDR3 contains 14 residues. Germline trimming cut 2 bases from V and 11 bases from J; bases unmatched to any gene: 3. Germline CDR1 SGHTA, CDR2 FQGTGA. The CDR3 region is CASSLGLAGDQQFF. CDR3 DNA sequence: TGTGCCAGCAGCTTAGGACTAGCGGGGGATCAGCAGTTCTTC.

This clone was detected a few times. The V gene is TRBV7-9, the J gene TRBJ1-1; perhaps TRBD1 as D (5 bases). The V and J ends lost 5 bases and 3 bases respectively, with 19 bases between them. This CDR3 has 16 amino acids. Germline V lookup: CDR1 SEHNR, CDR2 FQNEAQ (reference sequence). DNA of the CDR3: TGTGCCAGCAGCCCAATCCGTACAGGAAGTTACACTGAAGCTTTCTTT. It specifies CASSPIRTGSYTEAFF.

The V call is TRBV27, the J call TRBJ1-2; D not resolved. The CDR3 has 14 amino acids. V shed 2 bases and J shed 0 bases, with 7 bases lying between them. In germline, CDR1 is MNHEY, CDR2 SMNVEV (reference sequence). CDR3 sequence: CASSLIPANYGYTF. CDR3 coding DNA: TGTGCCAGCAGTTTAATTCCGGCTAACTATGGCTACACCTTC.

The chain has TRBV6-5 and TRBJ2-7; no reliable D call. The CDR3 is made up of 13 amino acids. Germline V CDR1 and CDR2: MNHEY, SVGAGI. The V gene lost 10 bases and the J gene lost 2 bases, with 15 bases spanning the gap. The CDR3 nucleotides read TGTGCCAAACCACCGCACAGACCCTACGAGCAGTACTTC. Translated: CAKPPHRPYEQYF.

The CDR3 DNA reads as TGTGCCAGCAGCTTGGCGGAGGGAAACACTGAAGCTTTCTTT. It specifies CASSLAEGNTEAFF. The chain employs TRBV5-6 and TRBJ1-1, with no clear D. CDR1 and CDR2 (germline): SGHDT, YYEEEE. This CDR3 contains 14 residues. The germline V and J ends were trimmed by 0 bases and 2 bases, with 8 bases remaining between them.

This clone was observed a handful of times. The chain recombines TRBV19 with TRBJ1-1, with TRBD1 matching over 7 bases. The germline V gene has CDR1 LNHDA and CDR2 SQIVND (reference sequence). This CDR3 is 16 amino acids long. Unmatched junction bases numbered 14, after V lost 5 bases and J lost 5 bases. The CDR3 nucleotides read TGTGCCAGTAGTCCCCAACTTAGGCAGGGGGATACTGAAGCTTTCTTT. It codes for CASSPQLRQGDTEAFF.

The CDR3 coding sequence is TGTGCCAGCAGCTTTAACAGGGGGAGCGTAGCCTACGAGCAGTACTTC. Protein sequence: CASSFNRGSVAYEQYF. This rearrangement joins TRBV7-2 to TRBJ2-7; TRBD1 agrees at 8 bases. V shed 3 bases, J shed 2 bases, and the junction held 9 bases outside the gene matches. This CDR3 region has 16 residues. Germline CDR1 is SGHTA and CDR2 is FQGNSA.

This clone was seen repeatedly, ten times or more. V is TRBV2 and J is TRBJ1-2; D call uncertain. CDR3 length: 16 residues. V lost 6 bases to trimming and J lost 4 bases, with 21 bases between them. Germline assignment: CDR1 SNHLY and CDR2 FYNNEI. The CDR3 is CASRKVSPKGGYGYTF. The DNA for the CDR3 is TGTGCCAGCAGGAAGGTCAGTCCGAAGGGAGGCTATGGCTACACCTTC.

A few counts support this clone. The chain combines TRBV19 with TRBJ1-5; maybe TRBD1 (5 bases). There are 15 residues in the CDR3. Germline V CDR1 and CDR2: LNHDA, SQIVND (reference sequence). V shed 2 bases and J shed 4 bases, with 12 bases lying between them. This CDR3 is CASSIIGAKNQPQHF. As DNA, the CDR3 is TGTGCCAGTAGTATAATAGGGGCGAAGAATCAGCCCCAGCATTTT.

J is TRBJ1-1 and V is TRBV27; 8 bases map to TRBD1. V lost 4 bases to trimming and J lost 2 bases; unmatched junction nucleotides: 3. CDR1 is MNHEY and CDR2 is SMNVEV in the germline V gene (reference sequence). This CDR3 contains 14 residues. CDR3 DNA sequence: TGTGCCAGCAGTTCGGGACAGGAAAACACTGAAGCTTTCTTT. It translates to CASSSGQENTEAFF.

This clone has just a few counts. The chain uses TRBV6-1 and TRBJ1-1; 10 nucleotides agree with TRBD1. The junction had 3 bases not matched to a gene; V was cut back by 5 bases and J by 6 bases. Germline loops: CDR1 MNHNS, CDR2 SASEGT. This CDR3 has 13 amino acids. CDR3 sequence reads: CASSWDRGAEAFF. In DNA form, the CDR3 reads TGTGCCAGCAGTTGGGACAGGGGCGCTGAAGCTTTCTTT.